This TCR beta chain was recorded in a study of T cells in Graves' hyperthyroidism and ophthalmopathy. The sample holds a few counts of this clonotype. There were TCR beta CDR3 regions amplified from RNA transcripts. The HTBI primer set served for first-round RT-PCR of the TCR CDR3. Via MiXCR, TCRdb re-called the multiplex PCR reads, giving one row per CDR3 protein. The sample carries 75,000 to 100,000 distinct CDR3 sequences, under 65% recorded once. The CDR3 is 9 amino acids. Germline V gene data show CDR1 as SNHLY and CDR2 as FYNNEI. The origin of this receptor is a woman in her thirties or forties with Graves' hyperthyroidism. The specimen was blood. The chain combines TRBV2 with TRBJ1-4; no definite D call. The CDR3 sequence: CATNEKLFF. CDR3 DNA sequence: TGTGCAACTAATGAAAAACTGTTTTTT.